The rows below give T cell receptor beta chains drawn from one sample of a study of cytomegalovirus exposure and HLA in healthy donors. The protocol was immunoSEQ multiplex PCR, while the TCRdb copy is restricted to in-frame clones and leaves out a portion. The table includes roughly 150,000 clones, over 60% detected once. Source material: PBMCs. Receptor source: a woman in her thirties or forties in good health and CMV-seronegative. Both conserved end residues are part of each CDR3. The D gene is left open where the match is weak. Not every row has a clone size; where given, it reads once, few, many or a size class.

TRBV11-2	TRBD1	-	TRBJ1-6	CASSSLTGISPLHF	TGTGCCAGCAGCTCATTGACAGGGATATCACCCCTCCACTTT
TRBV7-2	-	-	TRBJ1-1	CASSLVRANTEAFF	TGTGCCAGCAGCTTAGTCAGGGCGAACACTGAAGCTTTCTTT
TRBV18	TRBD1	-	TRBJ1-2	CASSPLGQGDGRRDYGYTF	TGTGCCAGCTCACCATTGGGACAGGGAGACGGTCGACGGGACTATGGCTACACCTTC
TRBV28	TRBD2	-	TRBJ2-7	CASSVRIPGLAIEQYF	TGTGCCAGCAGTGTACGCATACCGGGACTAGCGATTGAGCAGTACTTC
TRBV19	-	-	TRBJ2-2	CASSDYRESGELFF	TGTGCCAGTAGTGATTACAGGGAGTCCGGGGAGCTGTTTTTT
TRBV18	-	-	TRBJ1-5	CASSPRGQTNQPQHF	TGTGCCAGCTCACCACGGGGCCAGACCAATCAGCCCCAGCATTTT
TRBV5-1	-	-	TRBJ1-1	CASSTDGMNTEAFF	TGCGCCAGCAGCACGGACGGGATGAACACTGAAGCTTTCTTT
TRBV13	TRBD2	few	TRBJ2-3	CASSSEAGGLADTQYF	TGTGCCAGCAGCTCCGAAGCGGGGGGGCTCGCAGATACGCAGTATTTT
TRBV5-1	-	-	TRBJ1-1	CASSLAGGGFGTEAFF	TGCGCCAGCAGCTTAGCGGGGGGCGGATTTGGCACTGAAGCTTTCTTT
TRBV7-9	TRBD2	once	TRBJ2-5	CASSLTLAAYQETQYF	TGTGCCAGCAGCTTAACCCTAGCGGCGTACCAAGAGACCCAGTACTTC
TRBV19	TRBD1	-	TRBJ1-1	CASSPDRVEAFF	TGTGCCAGTAGTCCCGACAGGGTTGAAGCTTTCTTT
TRBV5-8	TRBD1	-	TRBJ1-6	CASSRWQGVSPLHF	TGTGCCAGCAGCCGATGGCAGGGGGTTTCACCCCTCCACTTT
TRBV5-4	TRBD2	-	TRBJ2-3	CASSLRTSGRADTQYF	TGTGCCAGCAGCCTCCGGACTAGCGGGAGGGCGGATACGCAGTATTTT
TRBV28	TRBD2	few	TRBJ2-1	CASSLELAGYNEQFF	TGTGCCAGCAGTTTAGAGCTAGCGGGGTACAATGAGCAGTTCTTC
TRBV7-8	TRBD2	-	TRBJ2-1	CASSSSSGGQNEQFF	TGTGCCAGCAGCTCGTCTAGCGGGGGACAGAATGAGCAGTTCTTC